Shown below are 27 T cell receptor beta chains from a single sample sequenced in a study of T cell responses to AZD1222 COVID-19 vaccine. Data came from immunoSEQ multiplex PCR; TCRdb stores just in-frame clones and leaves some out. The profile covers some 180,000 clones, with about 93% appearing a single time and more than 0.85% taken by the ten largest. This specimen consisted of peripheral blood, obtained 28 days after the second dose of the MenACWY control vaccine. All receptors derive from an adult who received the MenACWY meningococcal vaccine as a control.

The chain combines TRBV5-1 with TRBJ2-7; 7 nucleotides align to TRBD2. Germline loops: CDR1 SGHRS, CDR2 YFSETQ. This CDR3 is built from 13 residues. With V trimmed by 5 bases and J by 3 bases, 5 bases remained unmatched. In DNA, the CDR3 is TGCGCCAGCAGTCCCGGGGGGTTCTACGAGCAGTACTTC. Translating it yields CASSPGGFYEQYF.

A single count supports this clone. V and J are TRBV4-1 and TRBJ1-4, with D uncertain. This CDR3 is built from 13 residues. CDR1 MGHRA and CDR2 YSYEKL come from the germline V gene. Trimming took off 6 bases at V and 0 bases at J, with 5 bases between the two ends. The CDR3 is CASSGATNEKLFF. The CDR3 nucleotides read TGCGCCAGCAGTGGGGCAACTAATGAAAAACTGTTTTTT.

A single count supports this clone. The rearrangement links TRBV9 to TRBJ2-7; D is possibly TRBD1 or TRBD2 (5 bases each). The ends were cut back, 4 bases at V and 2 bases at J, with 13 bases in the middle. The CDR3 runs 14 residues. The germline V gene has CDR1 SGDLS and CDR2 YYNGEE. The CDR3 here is CASSTGTATYEQYF. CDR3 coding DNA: TGTGCCAGCAGCACGGGGACCGCGACCTACGAGCAGTACTTC.

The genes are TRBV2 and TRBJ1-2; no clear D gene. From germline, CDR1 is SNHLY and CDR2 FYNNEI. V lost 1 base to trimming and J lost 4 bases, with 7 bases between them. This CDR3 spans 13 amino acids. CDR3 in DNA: TGTGCCAGCAGTGAAGTCATTGGCTATGGCTACACCTTC. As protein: CASSEVIGYGYTF. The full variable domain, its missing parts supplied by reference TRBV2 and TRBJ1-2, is EPEVTQTPSHQVTQMGQEVILRCVPISNHLYFYWYRQILGQKVEFLVSFYNNEISEKSEIFDDQFSVERPDGSNFTLKIRSTKLEDSAMYFCASSEVIGYGYTFGSGTRLTVV.

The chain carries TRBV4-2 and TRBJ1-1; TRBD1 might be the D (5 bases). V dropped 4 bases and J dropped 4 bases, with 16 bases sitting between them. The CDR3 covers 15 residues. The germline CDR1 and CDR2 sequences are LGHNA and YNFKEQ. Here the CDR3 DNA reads TGTGCCAGCAGCCCACGAGGGGTGGGAAGCACTGAAGCTTTCTTT. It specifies CASSPRGVGSTEAFF.

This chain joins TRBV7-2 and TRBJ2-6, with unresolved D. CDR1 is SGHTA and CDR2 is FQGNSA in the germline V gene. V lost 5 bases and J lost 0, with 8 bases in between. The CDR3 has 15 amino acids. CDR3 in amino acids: CASSPVASGANVLTF. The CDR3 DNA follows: TGTGCCAGCAGCCCCGTGGCCTCTGGGGCCAACGTCCTGACTTTC.

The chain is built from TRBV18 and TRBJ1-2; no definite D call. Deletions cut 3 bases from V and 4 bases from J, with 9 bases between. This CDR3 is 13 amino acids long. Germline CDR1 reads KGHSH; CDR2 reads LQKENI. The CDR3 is CASSPARIYGYTF. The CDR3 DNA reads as TGTGCCAGCTCACCGGCAAGGATCTATGGCTACACCTTC.

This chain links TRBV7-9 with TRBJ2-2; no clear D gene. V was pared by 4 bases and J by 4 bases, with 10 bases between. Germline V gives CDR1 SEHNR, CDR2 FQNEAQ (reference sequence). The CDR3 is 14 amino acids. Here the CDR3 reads CASSSWTVTGELFF. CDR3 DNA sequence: TGTGCCAGCAGCTCCTGGACGGTCACCGGGGAGCTGTTTTTT.

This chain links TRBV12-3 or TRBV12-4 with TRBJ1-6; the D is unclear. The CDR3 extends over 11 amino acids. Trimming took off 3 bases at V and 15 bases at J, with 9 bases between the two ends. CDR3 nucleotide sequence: TGTGCCAGCAGTTTCTCCGGGAACCTCCACTTT. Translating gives CASSFSGNLHF.

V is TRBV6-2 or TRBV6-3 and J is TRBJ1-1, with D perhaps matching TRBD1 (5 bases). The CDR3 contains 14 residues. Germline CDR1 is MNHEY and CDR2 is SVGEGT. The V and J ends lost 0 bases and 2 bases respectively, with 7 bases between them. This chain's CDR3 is CASSYSGGNTEAFF. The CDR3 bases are TGTGCCAGCAGTTACTCGGGGGGAAACACTGAAGCTTTCTTT.

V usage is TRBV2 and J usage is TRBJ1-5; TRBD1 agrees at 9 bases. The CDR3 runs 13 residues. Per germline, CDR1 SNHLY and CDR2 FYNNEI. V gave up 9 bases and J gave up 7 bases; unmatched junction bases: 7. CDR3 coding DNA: TGTGCCAGAGGACAGGGGAACGGCCAGCCCCAGCATTTT. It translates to CARGQGNGQPQHF.

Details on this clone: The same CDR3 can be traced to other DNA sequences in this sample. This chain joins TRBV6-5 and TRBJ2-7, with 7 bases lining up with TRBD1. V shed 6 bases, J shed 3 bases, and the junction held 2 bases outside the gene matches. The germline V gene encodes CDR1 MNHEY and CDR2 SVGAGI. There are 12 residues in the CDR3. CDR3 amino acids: CASRQGRYEQYF. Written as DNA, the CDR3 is TGTGCCAGCAGACAGGGGCGCTACGAGCAGTACTTC.

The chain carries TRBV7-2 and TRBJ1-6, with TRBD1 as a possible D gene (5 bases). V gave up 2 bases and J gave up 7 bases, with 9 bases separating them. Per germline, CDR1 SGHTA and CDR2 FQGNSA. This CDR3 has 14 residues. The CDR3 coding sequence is TGTGCCAGCAGCTTATGGGACCCGAATTCACCCCTCCACTTT. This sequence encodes CASSLWDPNSPLHF.

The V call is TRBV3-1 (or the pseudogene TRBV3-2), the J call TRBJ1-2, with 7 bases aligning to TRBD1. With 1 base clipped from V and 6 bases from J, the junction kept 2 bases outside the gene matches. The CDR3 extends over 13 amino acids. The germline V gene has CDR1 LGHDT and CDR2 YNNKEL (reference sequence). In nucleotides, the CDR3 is TGTGCCAGCAGCCAAGCTACAGGGGATGGCTACACCTTC. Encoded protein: CASSQATGDGYTF.

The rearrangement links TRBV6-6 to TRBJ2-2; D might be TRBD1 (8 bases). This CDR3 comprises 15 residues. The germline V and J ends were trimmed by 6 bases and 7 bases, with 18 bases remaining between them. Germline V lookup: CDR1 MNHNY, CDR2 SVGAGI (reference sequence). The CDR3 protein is CASSLQGGPIGELFF. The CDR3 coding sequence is TGTGCCAGCAGCTTACAGGGGGGGCCTATCGGGGAGCTGTTTTTT.

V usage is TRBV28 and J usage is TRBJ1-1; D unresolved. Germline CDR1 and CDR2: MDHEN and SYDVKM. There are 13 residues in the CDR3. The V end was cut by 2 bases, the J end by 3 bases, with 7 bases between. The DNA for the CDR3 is TGTGCCAGCAGTTTAAGGCAGGACACTGAAGCTTTCTTT. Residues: CASSLRQDTEAFF.

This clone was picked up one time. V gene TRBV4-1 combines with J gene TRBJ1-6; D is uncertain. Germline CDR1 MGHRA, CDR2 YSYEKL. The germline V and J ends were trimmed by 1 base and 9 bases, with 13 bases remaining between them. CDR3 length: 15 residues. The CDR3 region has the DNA TGCGCCAGCAGCCAAGCTGGGGTTGGGATTTCACCCCTCCACTTT. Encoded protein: CASSQAGVGISPLHF.

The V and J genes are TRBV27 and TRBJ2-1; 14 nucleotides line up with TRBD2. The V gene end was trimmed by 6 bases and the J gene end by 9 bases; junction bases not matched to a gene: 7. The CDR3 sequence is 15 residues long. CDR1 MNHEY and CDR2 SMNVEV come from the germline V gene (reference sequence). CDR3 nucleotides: TGTGCCAGCAGGCCGACTAGCGGGGGGGCGGGTGAGCAGTTCTTC. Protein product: CASRPTSGGAGEQFF.

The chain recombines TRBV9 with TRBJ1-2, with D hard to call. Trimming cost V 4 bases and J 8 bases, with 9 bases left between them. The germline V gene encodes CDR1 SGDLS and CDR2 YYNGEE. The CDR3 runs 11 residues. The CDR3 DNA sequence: TGTGCCAGCAGCCAATTAGGGGGCTACACCTTC. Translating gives CASSQLGGYTF. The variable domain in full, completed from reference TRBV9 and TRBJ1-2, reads DSGVTQTPKHLITATGQRVTLRCSPRSGDLSVYWYQQSLDQGLQFLIQYYNGEERAKGNILERFSAQQFPDLHSELNLSSLELGDSALYFCASSQLGGYTFGSGTRLTVV.

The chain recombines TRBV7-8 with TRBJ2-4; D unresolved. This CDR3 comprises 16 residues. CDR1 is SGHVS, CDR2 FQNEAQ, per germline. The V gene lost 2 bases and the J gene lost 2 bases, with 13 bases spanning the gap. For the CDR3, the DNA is TGTGCCAGCAGCTTATCCGAGTGGGTTCCCAAAAACATTCAGTACTTC. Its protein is CASSLSEWVPKNIQYF.

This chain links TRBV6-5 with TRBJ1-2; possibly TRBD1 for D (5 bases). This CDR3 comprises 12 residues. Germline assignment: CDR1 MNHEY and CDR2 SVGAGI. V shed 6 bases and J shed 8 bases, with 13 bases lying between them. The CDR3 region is CASSPPGRGYTF. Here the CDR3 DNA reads TGTGCCAGCAGCCCCCCGGGACGCGGCTACACCTTC.

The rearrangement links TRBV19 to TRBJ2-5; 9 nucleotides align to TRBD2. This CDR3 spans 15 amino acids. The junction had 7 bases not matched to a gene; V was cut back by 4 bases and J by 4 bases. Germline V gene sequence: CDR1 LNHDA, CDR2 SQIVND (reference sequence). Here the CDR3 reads CASSSAGGPPETQYF. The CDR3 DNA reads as TGTGCCAGTAGTAGCGCGGGGGGGCCGCCAGAGACCCAGTACTTC.

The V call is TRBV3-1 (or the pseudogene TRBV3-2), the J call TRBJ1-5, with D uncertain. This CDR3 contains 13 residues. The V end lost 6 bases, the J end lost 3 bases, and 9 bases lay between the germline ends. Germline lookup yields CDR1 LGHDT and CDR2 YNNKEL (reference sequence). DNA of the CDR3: TGTGCCAGCAGGCCTAGAAACAATCAGCCCCAGCATTTT. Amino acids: CASRPRNNQPQHF.

The CDR3 nucleotides are TGTGCCAGCAGGCTGGGGGGGGCGTACACAGATACGCAGTATTTT. Translating gives CASRLGGAYTDTQYF. The chain joins TRBV27 to TRBJ2-3; D is perhaps TRBD2 (7 bases). The CDR3 loop spans 15 amino acids. V lost 6 bases and J lost 2, with 15 bases in between. Germline V gene data show CDR1 as MNHEY and CDR2 as SMNVEV (reference sequence).

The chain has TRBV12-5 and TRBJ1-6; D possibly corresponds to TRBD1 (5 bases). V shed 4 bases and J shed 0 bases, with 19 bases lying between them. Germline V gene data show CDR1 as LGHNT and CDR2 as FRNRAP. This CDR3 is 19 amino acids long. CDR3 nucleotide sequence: TGTGCTAGTGGTTCCGGTTACCGGGGACGGAGCTCCTATAATTCACCCCTCCACTTT. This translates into CASGSGYRGRSSYNSPLHF.

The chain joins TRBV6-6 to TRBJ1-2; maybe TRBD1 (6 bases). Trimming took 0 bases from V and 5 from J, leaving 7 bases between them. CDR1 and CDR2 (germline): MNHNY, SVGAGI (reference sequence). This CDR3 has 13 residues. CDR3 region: CASSYSQGYGYTF. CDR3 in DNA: TGTGCCAGCAGTTACTCACAGGGATATGGCTACACCTTC.

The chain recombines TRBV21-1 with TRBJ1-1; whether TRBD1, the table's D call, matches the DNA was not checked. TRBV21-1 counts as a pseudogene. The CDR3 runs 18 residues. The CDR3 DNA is TGTGCCAGCAGCAAAAGTAAAAACTCAGGGGGGCTAAACACTGAAGCTTTCTTT. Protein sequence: CASSKSKNSGGLNTEAFF.